This T cell receptor (beta chain) was found in a study of blood T cell repertoires in COVID-19. The wider study: The United States, Italy and Spain were the sources of the acute and convalescent COVID-19 samples. T cells, B-cell-depleted T cells, or PBMCs provided the cDNA or gDNA that served as material.

Under the authors' procedure: Amplification of reference gene primers was used by the study to estimate nucleated cell counts. The repertoire was sequenced with immunoSEQ multiplex PCR; TCRdb's copy has only in-frame clones and lacks some. The V and J calls and the clone size are those of that table, but D and trimming were determined from the DNA. The sample has about 86,000 clones, around 80% seen once. This CDR3 is built from 14 residues. Looked up from germline, CDR1 is MDHEN and CDR2 is SYDVKM. Trimming took 3 bases from V and 2 from J; bases not matched to a gene: 4. The sequence derives from a woman over 75 with acute or convalescent COVID-19. This chain connects TRBV28 to TRBJ2-7; 7 positions match TRBD1. What was sequenced was peripheral blood. CDR3 nucleotides: TGTGCCAGCAGTTTCTTACAGGGGCCCTACGAGCAGTACTTC. Amino acid sequence: CASSFLQGPYEQYF.